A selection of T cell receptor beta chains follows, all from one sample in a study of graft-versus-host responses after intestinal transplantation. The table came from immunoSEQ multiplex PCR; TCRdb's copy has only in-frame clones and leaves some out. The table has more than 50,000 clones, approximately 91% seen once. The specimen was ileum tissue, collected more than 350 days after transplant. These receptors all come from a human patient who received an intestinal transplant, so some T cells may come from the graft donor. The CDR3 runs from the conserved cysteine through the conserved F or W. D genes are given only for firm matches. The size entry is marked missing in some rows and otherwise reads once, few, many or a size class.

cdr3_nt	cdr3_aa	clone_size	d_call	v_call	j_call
TGCGCCAGCAGCCAAGATGGTGCCGTCGGGGAGACCCAGTACTTC	CASSQDGAVGETQYF	once	NA	TRBV4-1	TRBJ2-5
TGTGCCAGCAGTTACTCGGGCTGGCTGAAGGGTGAGCAGTTCTTC	CASSYSGWLKGEQFF	few	NA	TRBV6-5	TRBJ2-1
TGCGCCAGCAGCTTGGGACAGCGTTCTTCACCCCTCCACTTT	CASSLGQRSSPLHF	few	NA	TRBV5-1	TRBJ1-6
TGCGCCAGCAGCTTATACACGGGGGGTTCCTACGAGCAGTACTTC	CASSLYTGGSYEQYF	NA	TRBD2	TRBV5-1	TRBJ2-7
TGTGCCAGCAGTACCAGGGATTTCTCCTACAATGAGCAGTTCTTC	CASSTRDFSYNEQFF	NA	NA	TRBV6-5	TRBJ2-1
TGTGCCAGCAGTGAAGTGGGAGGGGGCCTTAATTCACCCCTCCACTTT	CASSEVGGGLNSPLHF	NA	TRBD1	TRBV6-1	TRBJ1-6
TGTGCCAGCAGTCCACCGCTGGCAGTTATGAACACTGAAGCTTTCTTT	CASSPPLAVMNTEAFF	NA	NA	TRBV28	TRBJ1-1
TGTGCCAGCAGCATTACGCCCCTGGGGGGAGAGACCCAGTACTTC	CASSITPLGGETQYF	NA	NA	TRBV7-6	TRBJ2-5
TGTGCCAGCAGTTTAACGACTAGCGGAACCTACGAGCAGTACTTC	CASSLTTSGTYEQYF	NA	TRBD2	TRBV28	TRBJ2-7
TGCGCCAGCAGCCAGCCAGGGGGCTACGAGCAGTACTTC	CASSQPGGYEQYF	NA	TRBD1	TRBV4-1	TRBJ2-7
TGTGCCAGCAATCAAGGTGGTGCGGGAGGGAGGCATGAGCAGTTCTTC	CASNQGGAGGRHEQFF	NA	TRBD2	TRBV28	TRBJ2-1
TGTGCCAGCAACACGATGGGGGATCTTGAGACCCAGTACTTC	CASNTMGDLETQYF	NA	NA	TRBV6-1	TRBJ2-5
TGTGCCAGCAGCCTACGGGACCTGAGCTCCTACGAGCAGTACTTC	CASSLRDLSSYEQYF	NA	NA	TRBV21-1	TRBJ2-7
TGTGCCTGGAGTCCCGCAGGGACATCTAGCAATCAGCCCCAGCATTTT	CAWSPAGTSSNQPQHF	NA	NA	TRBV30	TRBJ1-5
TGTGCCAGCAGTTACACGTTCCTAAGCACCTTC	CASSYTFLSTF	NA	NA	TRBV6-6	TRBJ1-2
TGTGCCAGCAGTTACGGCTTGACGGGAGCATACAATGAGCAGTTCTTC	CASSYGLTGAYNEQFF	NA	NA	TRBV6-5	TRBJ2-1
TGCGCCAGCAGCACTAGCGGGGGGGCCTACGAGCAGTACTTC	CASSTSGGAYEQYF	NA	TRBD2	TRBV5-1	TRBJ2-7
TGTGCCAGCAGTTACTCGGGACAGGGAAAGTCCGGGGAGCTGTTTTTT	CASSYSGQGKSGELFF	NA	TRBD1	TRBV6-8	TRBJ2-2
TGTGCCAGCAGGGACAGGTTCTCTGGAAACACCATATATTTT	CASRDRFSGNTIYF	NA	TRBD1	TRBV6-5	TRBJ1-3
TGCGCCAGCAGCACCGGGACAGGGAATTATGGCTACACCTTC	CASSTGTGNYGYTF	NA	TRBD1	TRBV5-1	TRBJ1-2
TGTGCCAGCGGGACAGGAGATCAGCCCCAGCATTTT	CASGTGDQPQHF	NA	TRBD1	TRBV9	TRBJ1-5
TGTGCCAGCAGCTTCGGGACCGGGACTAGTTCCTACGAGCAGTACTTC	CASSFGTGTSSYEQYF	NA	TRBD2	TRBV7-8	TRBJ2-7
TGTGCCAGCAGCGGCCTAGCGGGGGGCCCCTGGGATGAGCAGTTCTTC	CASSGLAGGPWDEQFF	NA	TRBD2	TRBV9	TRBJ2-1
TGTGCCAGCAGCGTGTCAGCGGGAGTCGGGGATGAGCAGTTCTTC	CASSVSAGVGDEQFF	NA	TRBD2	TRBV9	TRBJ2-1
TGCGCCAGCAGTCCCCTACGACAGGGACAAGAGACCCAGTACTTC	CASSPLRQGQETQYF	once	TRBD1	TRBV5-1	TRBJ2-5
TGCGCCAGCAAAGAGCGCCCACCTCAAGAGACCCAGTACTTC	CASKERPPQETQYF	NA	NA	TRBV5-1	TRBJ2-5
TGTGCCAGCAGTTACTCCCCGGCCACTGAAGCTTTCTTT	CASSYSPATEAFF	NA	NA	TRBV6-6	TRBJ1-1
TGTGCCAGCAGCTTAGGGCTTGGGGAGCTGTTTTTT	CASSLGLGELFF	NA	NA	TRBV7-2	TRBJ2-2
TGTGCCAGCAGTGAACAGGGGCTAGCGGGAATTGATAAGCAGTTCTTC	CASSEQGLAGIDKQFF	NA	TRBD2	TRBV6-1	TRBJ2-1
TGTGCCAGCAGCTTACCCACAGTTTATGGCTACACCTTC	CASSLPTVYGYTF	NA	NA	TRBV11-2	TRBJ1-2
TGTGCCAGCAGCCCTGGCCAGGGGGATGGCTACACCTTC	CASSPGQGDGYTF	NA	TRBD1	TRBV7-3	TRBJ1-2
TGCAGCGTTGTTGGACAGACTTACGAGCAGTACTTC	CSVVGQTYEQYF	NA	NA	TRBV29-1	TRBJ2-7
TGCGCCAGCAGCCTGGGCCCCTCCTACGAGCAGTACTTC	CASSLGPSYEQYF	few	NA	TRBV4-1	TRBJ2-7
TGTGCCAGCAGCGGCAGCGGGGGAAACTACAATGAGCAGTTCTTC	CASSGSGGNYNEQFF	NA	TRBD2	TRBV13	TRBJ2-1
TGCGCCAGCAGCTTAACACCATCGGGACAGGGAGGGCAGCCCCAGCATTTT	CASSLTPSGQGGQPQHF	once	TRBD1	TRBV5-1	TRBJ1-5
TGTGCCAGCAGCTTAGTGCGGGGGAGACGGCAGCCCCAGCATTTT	CASSLVRGRRQPQHF	few	NA	TRBV7-8	TRBJ1-5
TGCGCCAGCAGCGAGGGACTAGCGGGGGATAAAAACATTCAGTACTTC	CASSEGLAGDKNIQYF	NA	TRBD2	TRBV5-1	TRBJ2-4
TGTGCCAGCAGCCATTCCGGACAGGGACGGCCTTATAGCAATCAGCCCCAGCATTTT	CASSHSGQGRPYSNQPQHF	NA	TRBD1	TRBV4-2	TRBJ1-5
TGTGCCAGCAGCTTAGCAGGAGGGAACACTGAAGCTTTCTTT	CASSLAGGNTEAFF	NA	NA	TRBV7-6	TRBJ1-1
TGTGCCAGCAGTTCCACAGGGGGACCTGGAAACACCATATATTTT	CASSSTGGPGNTIYF	few	TRBD1	TRBV25-1	TRBJ1-3
TGTGCCAGCAGTACCGGGACAGGGTGGGATCAGCCCCAGCATTTT	CASSTGTGWDQPQHF	NA	TRBD1	TRBV27	TRBJ1-5
TGTGCCAGCTCCTATTCGAGTCCGGGACAGGGTACAGAGACCCAGTACTTC	CASSYSSPGQGTETQYF	NA	TRBD1	TRBV18	TRBJ2-5
TGTGCCAGCAGCTTAGAGGGGCCCTACAATGAGCAGTTCTTC	CASSLEGPYNEQFF	NA	NA	TRBV7-2	TRBJ2-1
TGTGCCAGCAGCTTAGGAGACAGGGCTAATTCACCCCTCCACTTT	CASSLGDRANSPLHF	few	TRBD1	TRBV11-2	TRBJ1-6
TGTGCCAGCAGCCGGGCGGGCCCCTACGAGCAGTACTTC	CASSRAGPYEQYF	NA	NA	TRBV11-3	TRBJ2-7
TGCGCCAGCAGCTTGGCCGCCGGGGGCTACGAGCAGTACTTC	CASSLAAGGYEQYF	once	NA	TRBV5-1	TRBJ2-7
TGTGCCAGCAGCTTAGGTCGCGAGACCCAGTACTTC	CASSLGRETQYF	NA	NA	TRBV11-3	TRBJ2-5
TGTGCCAGCAGCTTCTGGGTAACTGATGGCTACACCTTC	CASSFWVTDGYTF	NA	NA	TRBV7-2	TRBJ1-2
TGTGCCACCAGCAGAGGCGGACTAGTCGGAGAGCAGTACTTC	CATSRGGLVGEQYF	NA	TRBD2	TRBV15	TRBJ2-7
TGTGCCAGCAGCGCCCCTTCTCCGGGACAGGGGAATGAAAAACTGTTTTTT	CASSAPSPGQGNEKLFF	NA	TRBD1	TRBV28	TRBJ1-4
TGTGCCAGCAGCTTAGTTCTAGCGGGAGACACAGATACGCAGTATTTT	CASSLVLAGDTDTQYF	NA	TRBD2	TRBV7-8	TRBJ2-3
TGTGCCACCACATCAACAGGGGGCAGGGGCTACGAGCAGTACTTC	CATTSTGGRGYEQYF	NA	TRBD1	TRBV10-3	TRBJ2-7